Below, 3 T cell receptor beta chains from the same sample are listed, as sequenced in a study of neoadjuvant anti-PD-1 for oral cavity cancer. Clones were read by immunoSEQ multiplex PCR, and TCRdb kept only the in-frame ones, dropping some. This table has about 15,000 clones, about 67% appearing once. The source was PBMCs, collected before nivolumab (anti-PD-1) treatment. The receptors originated from a person between 40 and 85 years old with oral cavity squamous cell carcinoma.

This chain joins TRBV10-3 and TRBJ2-7; D gene uncertain. Germline lookup yields CDR1 ENHRY and CDR2 SYGVKD. The ends were cut back, 4 bases at V and 7 bases at J, with 11 bases in the middle. The CDR3 spans 12 residues. The CDR3 loop reads CAISGSLGEQYF. CDR3 sequence (DNA): TGTGCCATCAGTGGTTCGTTAGGGGAGCAGTACTTC.

The chain uses TRBV19 and TRBJ1-2; D is unclear. CDR3 length: 14 residues. Germline V gene data show CDR1 as LNHDA and CDR2 as SQIVND (reference sequence). The V end lost 7 bases, the J end lost 4 bases, and 16 bases lay between the germline ends. Written as DNA, the CDR3 is TGTGCCAGTACCCTACGGCCGGGAGTCTATGGCTACACCTTC. Its translation: CASTLRPGVYGYTF.

This rearrangement joins TRBV19 to TRBJ2-1; D possibly corresponds to TRBD2 (5 bases). V lost 10 bases to trimming and J lost 5 bases, with 18 bases between them. The CDR3 totals 14 residues. Germline CDR1 and CDR2: LNHDA and SQIVND (reference sequence). CDR3 loop: CAIKALAGNNEQFF. In DNA, the CDR3 is TGTGCCATCAAGGCCCTAGCTGGCAACAATGAGCAGTTCTTC.